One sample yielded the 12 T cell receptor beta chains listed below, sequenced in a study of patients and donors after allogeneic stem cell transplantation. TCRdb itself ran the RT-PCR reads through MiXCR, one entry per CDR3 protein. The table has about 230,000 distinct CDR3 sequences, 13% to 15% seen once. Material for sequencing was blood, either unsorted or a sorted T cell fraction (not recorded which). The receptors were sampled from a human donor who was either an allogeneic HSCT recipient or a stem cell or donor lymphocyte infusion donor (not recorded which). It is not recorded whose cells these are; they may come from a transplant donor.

The CDR3 loop is CASSLAPQGLADNEQFF. The DNA of the CDR3 is TGTGCCAGCAGCTTAGCGCCTCAAGGACTAGCGGACAATGAGCAGTTCTTC. J is TRBJ2-1 and V is TRBV7-9; 10 nucleotides match TRBD2. V shed 0 bases, J shed 5 bases, and the junction held 7 bases outside the gene matches. The CDR3 totals 17 residues. CDR1 SEHNR and CDR2 FQNEAQ come from the germline V gene (reference sequence).

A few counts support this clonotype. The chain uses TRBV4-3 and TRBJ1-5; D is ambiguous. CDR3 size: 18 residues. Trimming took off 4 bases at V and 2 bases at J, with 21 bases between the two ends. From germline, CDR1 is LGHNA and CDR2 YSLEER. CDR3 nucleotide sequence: TGCGCCAGCAGCCTCGTCTTTCCGGGGTCCGAGGGCAATCAGCCCCAGCATTTT. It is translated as CASSLVFPGSEGNQPQHF.

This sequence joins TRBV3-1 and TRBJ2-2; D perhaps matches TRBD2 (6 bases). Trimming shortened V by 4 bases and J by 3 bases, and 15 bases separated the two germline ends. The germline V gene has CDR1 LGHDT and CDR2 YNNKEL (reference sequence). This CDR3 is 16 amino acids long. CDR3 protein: CASSPPGREDTGELFF. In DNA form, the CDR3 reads TGTGCCAGCAGCCCCCCGGGCAGGGAGGACACCGGGGAGCTGTTTTTT.

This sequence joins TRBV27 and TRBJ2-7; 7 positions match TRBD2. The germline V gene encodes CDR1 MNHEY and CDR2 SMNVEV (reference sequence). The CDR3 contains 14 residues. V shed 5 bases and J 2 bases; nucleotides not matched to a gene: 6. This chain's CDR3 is CASSRRESTYEQYF. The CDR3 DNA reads TGTGCCAGCAGTCGGCGGGAGTCCACCTACGAGCAGTACTTC.

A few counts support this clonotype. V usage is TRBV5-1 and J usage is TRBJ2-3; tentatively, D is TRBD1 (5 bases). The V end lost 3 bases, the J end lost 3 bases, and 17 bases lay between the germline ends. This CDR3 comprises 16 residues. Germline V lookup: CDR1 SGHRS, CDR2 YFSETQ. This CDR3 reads CASSWGGQPRTDTQYF. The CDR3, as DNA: TGCGCCAGCAGCTGGGGCGGACAACCGCGGACAGATACGCAGTATTTT.

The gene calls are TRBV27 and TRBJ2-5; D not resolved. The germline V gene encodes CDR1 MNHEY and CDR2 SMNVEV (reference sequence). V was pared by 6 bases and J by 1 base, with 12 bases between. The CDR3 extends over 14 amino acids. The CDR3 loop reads CASRTPRAQETQYF. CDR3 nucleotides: TGTGCCAGCAGGACTCCCCGTGCCCAAGAGACCCAGTACTTC.

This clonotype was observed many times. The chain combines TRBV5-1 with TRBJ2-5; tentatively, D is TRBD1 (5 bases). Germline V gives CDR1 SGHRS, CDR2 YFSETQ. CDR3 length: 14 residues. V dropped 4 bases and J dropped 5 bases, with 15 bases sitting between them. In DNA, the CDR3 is TGCGCCAGCAGCACGAACCTCCCAGGGGAGACCCAGTACTTC. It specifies CASSTNLPGETQYF.

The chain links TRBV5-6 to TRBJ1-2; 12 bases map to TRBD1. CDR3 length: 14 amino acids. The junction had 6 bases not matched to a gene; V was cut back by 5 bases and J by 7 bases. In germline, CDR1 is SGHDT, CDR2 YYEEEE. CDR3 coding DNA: TGTGCCAGCAGGAGGGACAGGGGGCATAGTGGCTACACCTTC. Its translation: CASRRDRGHSGYTF. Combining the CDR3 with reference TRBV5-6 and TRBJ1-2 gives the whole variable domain DAGVTQSPTHLIKTRGQQVTLRCSPKSGHDTVSWYQQALGQGPQFIFQYYEEEERQRGNFPDRFSGHQFPNYSSELNVNALLLGDSALYLCASRRDRGHSGYTFGSGTRLTVV.

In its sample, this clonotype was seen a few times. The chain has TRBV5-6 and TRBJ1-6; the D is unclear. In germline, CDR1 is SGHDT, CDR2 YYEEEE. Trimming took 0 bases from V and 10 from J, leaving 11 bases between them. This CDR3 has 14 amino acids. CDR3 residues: CASSLGRSDSPLHF. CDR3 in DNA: TGTGCCAGCAGCTTGGGCCGTAGCGACTCACCCCTCCACTTT.

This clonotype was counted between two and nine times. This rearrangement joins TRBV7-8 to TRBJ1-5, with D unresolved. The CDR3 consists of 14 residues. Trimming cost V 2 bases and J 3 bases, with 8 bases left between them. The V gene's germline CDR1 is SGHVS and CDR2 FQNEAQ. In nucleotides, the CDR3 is TGTGCCAGCAGCTTACAGGATGACAATCAGCCCCAGCATTTT. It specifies CASSLQDDNQPQHF.

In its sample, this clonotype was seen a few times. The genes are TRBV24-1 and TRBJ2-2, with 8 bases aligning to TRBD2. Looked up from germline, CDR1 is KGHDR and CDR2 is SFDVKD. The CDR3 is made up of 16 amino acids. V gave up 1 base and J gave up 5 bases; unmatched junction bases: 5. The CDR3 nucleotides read TGTGCCACCAGTGATTTTGGCGGGAGGAGGACCGGGGAGCTGTTTTTT. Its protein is CATSDFGGRRTGELFF.

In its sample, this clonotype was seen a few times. Here the CDR3 DNA reads TGTGCCAGCTTCTTATCGAGGAGCACTGAAGCTTTCTTT. Translated, it gives CASFLSRSTEAFF. This chain joins TRBV7-2 and TRBJ1-1, with D unclear. Germline loops: CDR1 SGHTA, CDR2 FQGNSA. The CDR3 totals 13 residues. V lost 8 bases and J 4 bases, leaving 14 bases between the germline ends.